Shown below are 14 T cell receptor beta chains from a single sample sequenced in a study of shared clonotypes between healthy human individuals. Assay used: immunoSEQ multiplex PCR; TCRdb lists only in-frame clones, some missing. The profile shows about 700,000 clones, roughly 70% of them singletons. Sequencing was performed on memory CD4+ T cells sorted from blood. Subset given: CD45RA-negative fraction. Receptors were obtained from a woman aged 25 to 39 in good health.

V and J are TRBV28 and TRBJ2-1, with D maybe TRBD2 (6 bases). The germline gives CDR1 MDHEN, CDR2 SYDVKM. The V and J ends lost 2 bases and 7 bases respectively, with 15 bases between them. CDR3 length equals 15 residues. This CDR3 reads CASSLQRVMHNEQFF. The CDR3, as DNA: TGTGCCAGCAGTTTACAGCGGGTCATGCATAATGAGCAGTTCTTC.

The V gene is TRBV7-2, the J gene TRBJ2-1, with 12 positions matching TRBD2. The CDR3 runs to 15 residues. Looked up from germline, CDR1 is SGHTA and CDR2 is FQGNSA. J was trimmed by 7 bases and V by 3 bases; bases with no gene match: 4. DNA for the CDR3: TGTGCCAGCAGCTTCTGGACTAGCGGGACTAATGAGCAGTTCTTC. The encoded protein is CASSFWTSGTNEQFF.

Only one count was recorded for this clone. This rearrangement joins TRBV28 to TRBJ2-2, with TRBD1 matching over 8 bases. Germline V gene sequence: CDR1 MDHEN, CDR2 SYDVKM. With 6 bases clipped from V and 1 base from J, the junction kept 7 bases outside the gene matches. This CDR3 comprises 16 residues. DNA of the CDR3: TGTGCCAGCAGCGGTCAGGGGGCCATGAACACCGGGGAGCTGTTTTTT. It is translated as CASSGQGAMNTGELFF.

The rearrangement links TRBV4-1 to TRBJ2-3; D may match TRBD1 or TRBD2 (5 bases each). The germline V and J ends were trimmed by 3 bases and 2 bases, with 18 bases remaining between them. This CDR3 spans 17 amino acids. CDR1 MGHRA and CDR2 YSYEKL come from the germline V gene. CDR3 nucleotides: TGCGCCAGCAGCCACCCCCTGAGGGGCGGATACACAGATACGCAGTATTTT. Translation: CASSHPLRGGYTDTQYF.

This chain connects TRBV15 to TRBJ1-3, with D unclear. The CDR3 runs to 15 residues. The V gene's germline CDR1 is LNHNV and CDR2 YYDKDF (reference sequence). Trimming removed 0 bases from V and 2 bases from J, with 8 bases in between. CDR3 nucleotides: TGTGCCACCAGCAGAGATCAAGGGACTGGAAACACCATATATTTT. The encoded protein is CATSRDQGTGNTIYF.

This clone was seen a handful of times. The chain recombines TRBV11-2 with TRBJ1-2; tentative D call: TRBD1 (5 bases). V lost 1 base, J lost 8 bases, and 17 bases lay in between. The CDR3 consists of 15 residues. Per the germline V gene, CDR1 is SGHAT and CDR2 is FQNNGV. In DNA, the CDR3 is TGTGCCAGCAGCTTAGGTCCGGTCAGGGAAGCCGGCTACACCTTC. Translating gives CASSLGPVREAGYTF.

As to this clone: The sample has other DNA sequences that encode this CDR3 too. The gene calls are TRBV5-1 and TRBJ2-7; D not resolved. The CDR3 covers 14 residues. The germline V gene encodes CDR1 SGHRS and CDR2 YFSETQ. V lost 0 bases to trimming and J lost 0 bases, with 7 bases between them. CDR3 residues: CASSLVVSSYEQYF. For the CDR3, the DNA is TGCGCCAGCAGCTTGGTTGTTAGCTCCTACGAGCAGTACTTC. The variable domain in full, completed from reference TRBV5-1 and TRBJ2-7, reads KAGVTQTPRYLIKTRGQQVTLSCSPISGHRSVSWYQQTPGQGLQFLFEYFSETQRNKGNFPGRFSGRQFSNSRSEMNVSTLELGDSALYLCASSLVVSSYEQYFGPGTRLTVT.

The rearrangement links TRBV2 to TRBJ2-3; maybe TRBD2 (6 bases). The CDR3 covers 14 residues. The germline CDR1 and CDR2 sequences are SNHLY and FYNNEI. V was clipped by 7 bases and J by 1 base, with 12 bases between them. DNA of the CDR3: TGTGCCAGCAACTTCGGGGGAGGCACAGATACGCAGTATTTT. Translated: CASNFGGGTDTQYF. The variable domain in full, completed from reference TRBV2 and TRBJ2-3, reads EPEVTQTPSHQVTQMGQEVILRCVPISNHLYFYWYRQILGQKVEFLVSFYNNEISEKSEIFDDQFSVERPDGSNFTLKIRSTKLEDSAMYFCASNFGGGTDTQYFGPGTRLTVL.

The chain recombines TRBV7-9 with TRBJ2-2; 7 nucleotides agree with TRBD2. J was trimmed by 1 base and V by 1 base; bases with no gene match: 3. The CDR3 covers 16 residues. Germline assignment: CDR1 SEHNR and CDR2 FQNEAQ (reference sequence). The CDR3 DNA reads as TGTGCCAGCAGCTTAGGCGGGACTAAGAACACCGGGGAGCTGTTTTTT. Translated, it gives CASSLGGTKNTGELFF.

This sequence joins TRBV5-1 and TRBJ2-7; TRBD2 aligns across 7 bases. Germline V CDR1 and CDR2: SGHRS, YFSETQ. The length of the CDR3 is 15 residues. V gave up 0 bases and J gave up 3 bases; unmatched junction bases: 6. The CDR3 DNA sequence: TGCGCCAGCAGCTTGGGGGCTAGCGGCCTCTACGAGCAGTACTTC. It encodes CASSLGASGLYEQYF.

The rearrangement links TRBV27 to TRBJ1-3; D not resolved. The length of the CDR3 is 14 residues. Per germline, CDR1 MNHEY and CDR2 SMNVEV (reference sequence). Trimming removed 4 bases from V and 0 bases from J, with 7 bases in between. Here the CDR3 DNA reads TGTGCCAGCAGTTCCCCCAGCTCTGGAAACACCATATATTTT. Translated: CASSSPSSGNTIYF.

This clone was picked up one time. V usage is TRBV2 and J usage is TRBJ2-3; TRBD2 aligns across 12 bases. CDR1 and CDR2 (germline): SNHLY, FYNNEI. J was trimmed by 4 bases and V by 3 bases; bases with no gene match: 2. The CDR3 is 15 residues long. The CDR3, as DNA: TGTGCCAGCAGTGACTCTAGCGGGAGGGCAGATACGCAGTATTTT. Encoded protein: CASSDSSGRADTQYF.

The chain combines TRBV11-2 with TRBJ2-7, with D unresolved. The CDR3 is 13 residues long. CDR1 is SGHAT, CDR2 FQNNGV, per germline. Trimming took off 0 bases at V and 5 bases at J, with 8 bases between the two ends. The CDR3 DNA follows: TGTGCCAGCAGCTTAGACGAGAAAGACGAGCAGTACTTC. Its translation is CASSLDEKDEQYF.

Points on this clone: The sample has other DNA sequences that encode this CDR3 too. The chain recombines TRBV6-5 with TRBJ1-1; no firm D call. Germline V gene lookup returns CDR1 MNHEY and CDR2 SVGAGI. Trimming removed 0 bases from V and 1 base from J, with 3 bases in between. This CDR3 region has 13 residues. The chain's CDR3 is CASSYSENTEAFF. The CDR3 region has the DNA TGTGCCAGCAGTTACTCAGAGAACACTGAAGCTTTCTTT.